A single sample is the source of the 3 T cell receptor beta chains below, sequenced in a study of follicular helper T cells after annual influenza vaccination. Clones were read by immunoSEQ multiplex PCR, and TCRdb kept only the in-frame ones, dropping some. This table holds about 11,000 clones, about 82% found once. Sequenced material: CXCR5- memory CD4+ T cells sorted from blood, taken 6 weeks after influenza vaccination. These TCRs come from an adult who received the influenza vaccine.

This chain connects TRBV2 to TRBJ2-5, with TRBD1 matching 9 bases. The CDR3 is 16 residues long. The trim removed 1 base at V and 5 bases at J, leaving 8 bases unmatched. Germline CDR1 and CDR2: SNHLY and FYNNEI. The CDR3 here is CASSEGQGQGTETQYF. The DNA for the CDR3 is TGTGCCAGCAGTGAAGGGCAGGGACAGGGCACCGAGACCCAGTACTTC.

J is TRBJ2-7 and V is TRBV5-6; 8 nucleotides match TRBD1. Germline V gene sequence: CDR1 SGHDT, CDR2 YYEEEE. V was clipped by 0 bases and J by 4 bases; unmatched bases: 6. The CDR3 length is 15 residues. The chain's CDR3 is CASSLVENRGYEQYF. The CDR3 DNA follows: TGTGCCAGCAGCTTGGTGGAGAACAGGGGGTACGAGCAGTACTTC.

The genes are TRBV9 and TRBJ2-1; the match to TRBD1 covers 11 bases. The CDR3 consists of 17 residues. The V gene end was trimmed by 2 bases and the J gene end by 8 bases; junction bases not matched to a gene: 12. Germline-derived CDR1 and CDR2 are SGDLS and YYNGEE. This CDR3 reads CASSVPFKGQGEDEQFF. CDR3 nucleotide sequence: TGTGCCAGCAGCGTCCCCTTCAAGGGACAGGGGGAGGATGAGCAGTTCTTC.